This section outlines one T cell receptor (beta chain) sequence together with its context. In the original analysis: By means of reference gene primer amplification, nucleated cell counts were estimated. The data were produced by immunoSEQ multiplex PCR, yet TCRdb's version contains in-frame clones alone and is incomplete. The DNA gave D and trimming, while V, J and clone size come from that table. Of 50,000 to 65,000 clones listed, 82% are singletons. The data stem from a study of blood T cell repertoires in COVID-19. Study-wide context: The study drew acute and convalescent COVID-19 samples from the United States, Italy and Spain. The cDNA or gDNA used as material had been derived from T cells, B-cell-depleted T cells, or PBMCs.

The V gene end was trimmed by 5 bases and the J gene end by 5 bases; junction bases not matched to a gene: 7. In germline, CDR1 is SNHLY, CDR2 FYNNEI. This CDR3 spans 15 amino acids. The chain is built from TRBV2 and TRBJ1-5, with TRBD1 identical over 9 bases. This clonotype was obtained from a woman aged 55-70 years with acute or convalescent COVID-19. Sequences were obtained from peripheral blood. This CDR3 reads CASSSDRGGDQPQHF. The CDR3 DNA reads as TGTGCCAGCAGTTCGGACAGGGGAGGGGATCAGCCCCAGCATTTT.